These 10 T cell receptor beta chains came from one sample sequenced in a study of monozygotic twins with inflammatory bowel disease (dated by TCRdb to between 2018 and 2021). The method behind the library was 5' RACE. TCRdb names Illumina HiSeq 2500 as the instrument used. Following TCRdb reprocessing, every CDR3 protein sequence forms one entry, and DNA is not provided. The data table for this sample lists 95,000 to 110,000 distinct CDR3 sequences. The ten largest clones represent 1.9% of the sample. The sequenced sample was blood. These receptors came from a human donor with ulcerative colitis or Crohn's disease, or a healthy co-twin of an affected twin (not recorded which).

This chain links TRBV5-1 with TRBJ2-1. CDR1 SGHRS and CDR2 YFSETQ come from the germline V gene. The CDR3 is 11 amino acids. CDR3 loop: CASSFQREQFF.

J is TRBJ2-7 and V is TRBV6-5; TCRdb's assignment of TRBD2 cannot be checked, as there is no DNA. The CDR3 contains 15 residues. Germline V gene data show CDR1 as MNHEY and CDR2 as SVGAGI. CDR3 protein: CASSSGLAGVYEQYF.

The chain has TRBV7-2 and TRBJ1-4. The CDR3 length is 16 residues. In germline, CDR1 is SGHTA, CDR2 FQGNSA. The CDR3 spells CASSSGGGQGNEKLFF. The variable domain in full, completed from reference TRBV7-2 and TRBJ1-4, reads GAGVSQSPSNKVTEKGKDVELRCDPISGHTALYWYRQSLGQGLEFLIYFQGNSAPDKSGLPSDRFSAERTGGSVSTLTIQRTQQEDSAVYLCASSSGGGQGNEKLFFGSGTQLSVL.

The chain couples TRBV7-2 to TRBJ1-4. Germline values: CDR1 SGHTA, CDR2 FQGNSA. The CDR3 has 16 amino acids. The CDR3 here is CASSTTGSSSNEKLFF.

The chain links TRBV7-9 to TRBJ2-2; with no DNA, the TCRdb D assignment of TRBD1 cannot be verified. Germline CDR1 and CDR2: SEHNR and FQNEAQ (reference sequence). There are 15 residues in the CDR3. CDR3 amino acids: CASSTGDRNTGELFF.

The chain is built from TRBV19 and TRBJ2-2; the D call from TCRdb, TRBD1, cannot be confirmed without DNA. Germline V gives CDR1 LNHDA, CDR2 SQIVND (reference sequence). The CDR3 contains 16 residues. The CDR3 loop reads CASRLRDSLYTGELFF.

The chain employs TRBV20-1 and TRBJ1-3. The CDR3 contains 15 residues. CDR1 is DFQATT and CDR2 is SNEGSKA in the germline V gene (reference sequence). The CDR3: CSASVGTISGNTIYF.

The chain couples TRBV6-5 to TRBJ2-3; TCRdb's D gene call, TRBD1, goes unchecked for lack of DNA. This CDR3 contains 16 residues. Germline V gives CDR1 MNHEY, CDR2 SVGAGI. CDR3 loop: CASSYQQVLSTDTQYF.

The V call is TRBV3-1, the J call TRBJ2-5; TCRdb returns TRBD2, unconfirmable since there is no DNA. The CDR3 has 16 amino acids. Germline CDR1 is LGHDT and CDR2 is YNNKEL (reference sequence). This CDR3 reads CASSQVLAGVGETQYF.

The chain links TRBV5-1 to TRBJ2-3; TCRdb returns TRBD2, unconfirmable since there is no DNA. Germline CDR1 reads SGHRS; CDR2 reads YFSETQ. This CDR3 has 14 amino acids. CDR3 sequence: CASSSGTSYETQYF.